This record looks at one T cell receptor (beta chain) sequence and its context. This specimen belongs to a study of radiation and T cells in renal cell carcinoma. CDR3 size: 15 residues. V was shortened by 0 bases and J by 3 bases, with 10 bases between the two germline ends. Per the germline V gene, CDR1 is SGDLS and CDR2 is YYNGEE. Stated time point: baseline pretreatment blood. The sample's treatment: 15 Gy SBRT to primary tumor, nephrectomy 4 weeks later. This renal cell carcinoma was of the clear cell type. Profiling relied on immunoSEQ multiplex PCR, and the TCRdb table lists in-frame clones only, not all of them. The sample comprises about 59,000 clones, roughly three quarters of which are singletons, and approximately 6.8% rests with the top ten.

Specimen: blood, collected from a patient whose treatment included radiotherapy and nephrectomy. This clonotype was obtained from a man aged 60 to 69 with renal cell carcinoma. The chain joins TRBV9 to TRBJ1-5; D unclear. CDR3 amino acids: CASSVGGLSNQPQHF. CDR3 bases: TGTGCCAGCAGCGTAGGCGGCCTTTCCAATCAGCCCCAGCATTTT.